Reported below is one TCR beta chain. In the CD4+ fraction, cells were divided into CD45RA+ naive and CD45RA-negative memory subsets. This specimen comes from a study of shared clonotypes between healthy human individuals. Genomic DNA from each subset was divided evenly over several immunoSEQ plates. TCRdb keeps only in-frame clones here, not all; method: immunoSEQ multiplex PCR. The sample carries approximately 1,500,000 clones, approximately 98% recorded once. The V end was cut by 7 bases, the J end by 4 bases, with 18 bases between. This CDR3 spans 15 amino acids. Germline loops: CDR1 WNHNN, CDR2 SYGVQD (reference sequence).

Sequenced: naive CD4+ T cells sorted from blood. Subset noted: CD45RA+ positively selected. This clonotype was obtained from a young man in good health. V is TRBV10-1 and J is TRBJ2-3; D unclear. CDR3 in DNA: TGCGCCAGCAAAGAGGTCAGGAATACGGCAGATACGCAGTATTTT. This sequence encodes CASKEVRNTADTQYF.